This TCR beta chain comes out of a study of Tregs in tolerant kidney transplant recipients. Findings and caveats of the study: Biological reproducibility was not directly addressed in this study. Changing PCR primers prevented nucleotide comparison between some patients' samples. Donor-specific Treg expansion exceeded global Treg expansion in tolerant patients, suggesting antigen drive.

V lost 3 bases and J 4 bases, leaving 14 bases between the germline ends. Germline CDR1 is SGHNT and CDR2 is YENEEA. The CDR3 totals 15 residues. Clones were read by immunoSEQ multiplex PCR, and TCRdb kept only the in-frame ones, dropping some. The sample includes more than 60,000 clones, less than 90% of them seen just once. Thawed PBMCs were FACS-sorted into unstimulated CD4+CD25+CD127- regulatory T cells, CD4+CD25- non-regulatory cells, CD4 and CD8 cells. With respect to this clone: Its antigen remains unknown.

The chain joins TRBV11-3 to TRBJ2-3, with D possibly TRBD2 on 6 matching bases. This material consisted of CD4+ T cells from blood, taken before the transplant. The sequence derives from a human donor who received a combined kidney and bone marrow transplant. The CDR3 sequence: CASSFGGVQADTQYF. Here the CDR3 DNA reads TGTGCCAGCAGCTTTGGAGGGGTTCAGGCAGATACGCAGTATTTT.